The T cell receptor beta chain described here comes from a study of human CD8 memory T cell subsets. The TCR beta sequencing libraries came from UMI-labeled 5' RACE. No DNA is given; TCRdb re-called the 5' RACE reads and lists each CDR3 protein once. This table lists several thousand distinct CDR3 sequences. It was by negative magnetic separation that total CD8+ T cells were enriched. Each subset gave duplicate vials of about 140,000 sorted CD8+ T cells for RNA. Note on this clonotype: Its target is not known.

The CDR3 runs to 16 residues. Germline V gene lookup returns CDR1 SEHNR and CDR2 FQNEAQ (reference sequence). Study observations and caveats: Effector memory subsets were less diverse than the similarly diverse stem-like memory and precursor exhausted subsets.

Sequencing was carried out using CD8+ T cells from PBMCs. This receptor was obtained from a human donor in good health. The chain couples TRBV7-9 to TRBJ2-1; the TCRdb call, TRBD2, lacks DNA for checking. This CDR3 reads CASSSTGTGLYNEQFF.